This T cell receptor (beta chain) was observed in a study of brain T cells in children with intractable seizures. The assay was immunoSEQ multiplex PCR, and TCRdb's table has in-frame clones only and misses some. The repertoire holds more than 40,000 clones, with 75% to 95% as singletons. Per the germline V gene, CDR1 is SGHRS and CDR2 is YFSETQ. The CDR3 is 14 residues long. The germline V and J ends were trimmed by 0 bases and 0 bases, with 6 bases remaining between them. Whole-study results and caveats: Clones missing pre-surgery may reflect undersampling of that blood sample.

A note on this clone: The antigen is not known.

The sequenced cases were selected for having the highest brain T cell transcript signatures. Patients received at least one anti-epileptic drug before surgery. The chain joins TRBV5-1 to TRBJ1-1, with D maybe TRBD1 (5 bases). Here the sequenced sample was peripheral blood, taken at surgery. The sequence was collected from a girl aged 2-10 years with tuberous sclerosis and intractable seizures. The CDR3 loop reads CASSLGDLNTEAFF. Here the CDR3 DNA reads TGCGCCAGCAGCTTGGGGGACCTGAACACTGAAGCTTTCTTT.